These 4 T cell receptor beta chains share one sample of origin, sequenced in a study of blood T cell repertoires in COVID-19 (TCRdb year 2020). To prepare the library, the immunoSEQ multiplex PCR assay was applied. Not all clones reach the TCRdb copy of this immuneACCESS table, which keeps in-frame sequences only. Checked studies attribute under half of the gap to unresolved V genes and leave the rest unexplained. This sample is represented by around 360,000 clones; approximately 87% of them were singletons. The ten largest clones capture over 9.5% of the sample. Sequencing was carried out using peripheral blood. The source of these receptors is a woman aged 25 to 45 with COVID-19, enrolled during active disease.

V is TRBV28 and J is TRBJ2-5; TRBD2 aligns across 11 bases. Trimming took 3 bases from V and 5 from J; bases not matched to a gene: 5. The germline CDR1 and CDR2 sequences are MDHEN and SYDVKM. The CDR3 spans 15 residues. The CDR3 DNA reads as TGTGCCAGCAGTTTGGGACTAGCGGTTGGGGAGACCCAGTACTTC. Residues: CASSLGLAVGETQYF.

A word on this clone: At one end the junction does not follow the germline gene, possibly because of a read error. The chain has TRBV28 and TRBJ2-1; perhaps TRBD2 as D (6 bases). Germline V gives CDR1 MDHEN, CDR2 SYDVKM. The CDR3 covers 14 residues. The CDR3 nucleotides read TGTGCCGGCAGTGCCGGGACTGGGAGGAATGAGCAGTTCTTC. Encoded protein: CAGSAGTGRNEQFF.

This clone occurred a few times. The V call is TRBV11-2, the J call TRBJ2-3; D uncertain. This CDR3 spans 16 amino acids. With 4 bases removed from V and 2 bases from J, the gap between germline ends came to 16 bases. Germline CDR1 SGHAT, CDR2 FQNNGV. The CDR3 bases are TGTGCCAGCAGCTCGTTTATGCAGGCTGCCACAGATACGCAGTATTTT. It codes for CASSSFMQAATDTQYF. The full variable domain, rest sourced from reference TRBV11-2 and TRBJ2-3, is EAGVAQSPRYKIIEKRQSVAFWCNPISGHATLYWYQQILGQGPKLLIQFQNNGVVDDSQLPKDRFSAERLKGVDSTLKIQPAKLEDSAVYLCASSSFMQAATDTQYFGPGTRLTVL.

The chain combines TRBV13 with TRBJ2-7, with D perhaps matching TRBD2 (5 bases). This CDR3 is 15 amino acids long. V dropped 3 bases and J dropped 3 bases, with 15 bases sitting between them. Germline assignment: CDR1 PRHDT and CDR2 FYEKMQ (reference sequence). The CDR3 DNA reads as TGTGCCAGCAGCTTGGTTAAAGCGGAAAGCTACGAGCAGTACTTC. Translated, it gives CASSLVKAESYEQYF.